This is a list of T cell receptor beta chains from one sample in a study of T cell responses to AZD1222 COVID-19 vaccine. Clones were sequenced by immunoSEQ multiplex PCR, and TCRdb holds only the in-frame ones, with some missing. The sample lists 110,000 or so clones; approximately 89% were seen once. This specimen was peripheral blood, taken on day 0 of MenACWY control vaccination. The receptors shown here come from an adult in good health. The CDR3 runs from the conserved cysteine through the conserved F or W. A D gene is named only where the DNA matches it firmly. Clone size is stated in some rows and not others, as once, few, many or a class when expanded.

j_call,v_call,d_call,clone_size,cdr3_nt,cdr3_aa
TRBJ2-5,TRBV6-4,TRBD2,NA,TGTGCCAGCAGTGACTTACTAGCGGCGGGGGAGACCCAGTACTTC,CASSDLLAAGETQYF
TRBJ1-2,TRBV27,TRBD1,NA,TGTGCCAGCAGTTTGTCAGGGGGCTATGGCTACACCTTC,CASSLSGGYGYTF
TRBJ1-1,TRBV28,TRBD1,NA,TGTGCCAGCATCGAATGGGGGACAGTACCCACTGAAGCTTTCTTT,CASIEWGTVPTEAFF
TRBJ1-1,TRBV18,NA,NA,TGTGCCAGCTCACCGGCTTTGGGGAACACTGAAGCTTTCTTT,CASSPALGNTEAFF
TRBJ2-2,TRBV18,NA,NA,TGTGCCAGCTCACTTTCCGGGGGGAACACCGGGGAGCTGTTTTTT,CASSLSGGNTGELFF
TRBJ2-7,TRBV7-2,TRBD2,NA,TGTGCCAGCAGCGTAGGACTAGCGGGGGGATATAAACCGTCCTACGAGCAGTACTTC,CASSVGLAGGYKPSYEQYF
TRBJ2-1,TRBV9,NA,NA,TGTGCCAGCAGCGTAGAAGTTAGGCCAGTCTCCTACAATGAGCAGTTCTTC,CASSVEVRPVSYNEQFF
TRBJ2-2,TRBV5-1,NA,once,TGCGCCAGCAGCTCCCAAAGCTATAACACCGGGGAGCTGTTTTTT,CASSSQSYNTGELFF
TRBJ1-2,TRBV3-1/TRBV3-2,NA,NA,TGTGCCAGCAGCCAAGAGTTAAACTATGGCTACACCTTC,CASSQELNYGYTF
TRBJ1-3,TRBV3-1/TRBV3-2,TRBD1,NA,TGTGCCAGCAGCCGCTCCGGGACAGGGGGCCAGAACACCATATATTTT,CASSRSGTGGQNTIYF
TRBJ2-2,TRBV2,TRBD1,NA,TGTGCCAGCAGCCCCGGGACAGCCGCGAACACCGGGGAGCTGTTTTTT,CASSPGTAANTGELFF
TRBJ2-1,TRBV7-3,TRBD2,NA,TGTGCCAGCAGCTTATCTAGCGGGAGTTACAATGAGCAGTTCTTC,CASSLSSGSYNEQFF
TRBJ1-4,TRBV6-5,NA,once,TGTGCCAGCAGTTACGGAGGTAGTAATGAAAAACTGTTTTTT,CASSYGGSNEKLFF
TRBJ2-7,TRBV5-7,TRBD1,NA,TGTGCCAGCAGCTTGAGACAGGGACACTACGAGCAGTACTTC,CASSLRQGHYEQYF